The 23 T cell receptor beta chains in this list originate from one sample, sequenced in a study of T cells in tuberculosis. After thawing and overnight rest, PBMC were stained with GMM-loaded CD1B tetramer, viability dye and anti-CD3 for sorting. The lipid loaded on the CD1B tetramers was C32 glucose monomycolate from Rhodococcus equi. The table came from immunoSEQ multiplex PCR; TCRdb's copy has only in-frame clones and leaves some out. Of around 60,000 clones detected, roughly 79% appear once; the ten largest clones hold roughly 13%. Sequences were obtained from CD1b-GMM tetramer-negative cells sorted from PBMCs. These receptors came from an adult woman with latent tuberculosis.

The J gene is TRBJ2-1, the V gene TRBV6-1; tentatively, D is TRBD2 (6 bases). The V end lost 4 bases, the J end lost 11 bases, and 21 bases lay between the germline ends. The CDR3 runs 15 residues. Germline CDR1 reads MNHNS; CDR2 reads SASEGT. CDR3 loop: CASSVSAGTVYQQFF. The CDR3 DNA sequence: TGTGCCAGCAGTGTATCGGCGGGGACCGTATACCAGCAGTTCTTC.

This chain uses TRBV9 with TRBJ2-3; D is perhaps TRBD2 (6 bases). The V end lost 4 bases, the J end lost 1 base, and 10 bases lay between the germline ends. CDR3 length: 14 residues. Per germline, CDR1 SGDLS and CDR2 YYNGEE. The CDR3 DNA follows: TGTGCCAGCAGCACGGGAGTGGGCACAGATACGCAGTATTTT. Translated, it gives CASSTGVGTDTQYF.

DNA for the CDR3: TGTGCCAGCAGTTTAGGCACTACAGGCGACTATGGCTACACCTTC. Translating gives CASSLGTTGDYGYTF. V and J are TRBV27 and TRBJ1-2; weak D call: TRBD1 (5 bases). Trimming removed 2 bases at V and 3 bases at J, with 13 bases between. The CDR3 has 15 residues. Germline-derived CDR1 and CDR2 are MNHEY and SMNVEV (reference sequence).

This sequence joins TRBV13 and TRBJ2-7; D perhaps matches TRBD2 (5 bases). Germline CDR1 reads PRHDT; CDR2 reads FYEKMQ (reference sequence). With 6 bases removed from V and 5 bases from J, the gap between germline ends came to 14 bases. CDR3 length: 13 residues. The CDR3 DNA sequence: TGTGCCAGCAGACTGAGAGGGAGCAACGAGCAGTACTTC. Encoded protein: CASRLRGSNEQYF.

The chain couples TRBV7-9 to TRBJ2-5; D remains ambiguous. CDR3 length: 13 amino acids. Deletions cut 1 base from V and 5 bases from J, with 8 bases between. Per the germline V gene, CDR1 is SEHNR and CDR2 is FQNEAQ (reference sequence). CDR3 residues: CASSLGRVETQYF. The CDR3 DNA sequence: TGTGCCAGCAGCTTAGGACGGGTGGAGACCCAGTACTTC.

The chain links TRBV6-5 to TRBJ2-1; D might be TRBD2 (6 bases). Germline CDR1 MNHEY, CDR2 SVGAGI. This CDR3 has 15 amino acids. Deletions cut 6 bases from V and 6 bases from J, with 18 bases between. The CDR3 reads CASSPGLLVSNEQFF. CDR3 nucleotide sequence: TGTGCCAGCAGCCCGGGACTCCTAGTATCCAATGAGCAGTTCTTC.

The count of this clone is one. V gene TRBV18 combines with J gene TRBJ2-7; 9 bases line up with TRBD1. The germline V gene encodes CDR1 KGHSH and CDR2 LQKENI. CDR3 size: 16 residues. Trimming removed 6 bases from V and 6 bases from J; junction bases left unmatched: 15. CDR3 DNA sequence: TGTGCCAGCTCTCAACGGCGGGGACAGGGAATTACCGAGCAGTACTTC. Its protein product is CASSQRRGQGITEQYF.

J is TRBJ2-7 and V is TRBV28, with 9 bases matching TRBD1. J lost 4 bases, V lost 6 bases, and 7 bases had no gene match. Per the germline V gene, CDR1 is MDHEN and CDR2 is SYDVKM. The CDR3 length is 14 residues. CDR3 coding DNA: TGTGCCAGCAGCACACCGGGACAGGGATACGAGCAGTACTTC. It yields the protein CASSTPGQGYEQYF.

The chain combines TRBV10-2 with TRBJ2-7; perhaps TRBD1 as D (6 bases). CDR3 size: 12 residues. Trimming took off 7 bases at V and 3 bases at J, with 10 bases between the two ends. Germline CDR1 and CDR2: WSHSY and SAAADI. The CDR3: CASTLDSYEQYF. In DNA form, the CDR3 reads TGCGCCAGCACTCTGGACAGCTACGAGCAGTACTTC.

The CDR3 loop reads CASSAGLSYNEQFF. The CDR3 nucleotides read TGTGCCAGCAGCGCGGGACTATCCTACAATGAGCAGTTCTTC. V usage is TRBV9 and J usage is TRBJ2-1; 7 bases match TRBD2. The germline V gene encodes CDR1 SGDLS and CDR2 YYNGEE. Losses at the gene ends were 3 bases for V and 1 base for J; bases not matched to a gene: 1. This CDR3 is 14 amino acids long.

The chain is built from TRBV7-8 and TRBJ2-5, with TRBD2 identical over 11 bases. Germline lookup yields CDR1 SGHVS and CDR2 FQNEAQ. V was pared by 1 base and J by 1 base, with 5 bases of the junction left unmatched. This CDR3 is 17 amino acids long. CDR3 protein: CASSLGVAGGLQETQYF. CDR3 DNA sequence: TGTGCCAGCAGCTTAGGTGTAGCGGGGGGGCTCCAAGAGACCCAGTACTTC.

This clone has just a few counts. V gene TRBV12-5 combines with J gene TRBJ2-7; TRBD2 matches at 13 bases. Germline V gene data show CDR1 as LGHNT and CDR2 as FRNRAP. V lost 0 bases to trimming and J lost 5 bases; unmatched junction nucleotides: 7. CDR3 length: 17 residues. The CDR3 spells CASGLVLGTSGKDEQYF. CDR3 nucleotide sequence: TGTGCTAGTGGTTTGGTCCTCGGGACTAGCGGGAAGGACGAGCAGTACTTC.

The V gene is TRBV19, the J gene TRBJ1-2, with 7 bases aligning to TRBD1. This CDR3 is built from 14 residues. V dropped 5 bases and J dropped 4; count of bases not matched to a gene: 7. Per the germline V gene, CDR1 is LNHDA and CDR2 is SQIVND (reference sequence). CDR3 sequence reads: CASSPGTVGYGYTF. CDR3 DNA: TGTGCCAGTAGTCCAGGGACAGTGGGCTATGGCTACACCTTC.

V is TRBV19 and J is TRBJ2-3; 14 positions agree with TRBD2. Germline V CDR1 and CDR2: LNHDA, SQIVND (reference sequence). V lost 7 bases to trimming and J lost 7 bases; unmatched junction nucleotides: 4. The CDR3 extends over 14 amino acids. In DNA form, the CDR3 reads TGTGCCAGTATGACTAGCGGGGGGGCATATACGCAGTATTTT. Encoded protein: CASMTSGGAYTQYF. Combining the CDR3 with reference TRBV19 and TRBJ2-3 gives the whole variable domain DGGITQSPKYLFRKEGQNVTLSCEQNLNHDAMYWYRQDPGQGLRLIYYSQIVNDFQKGDIAEGYSVSREKKESFPLTVTSAQKNPTAFYLCASMTSGGAYTQYFGPGTRLTVL.

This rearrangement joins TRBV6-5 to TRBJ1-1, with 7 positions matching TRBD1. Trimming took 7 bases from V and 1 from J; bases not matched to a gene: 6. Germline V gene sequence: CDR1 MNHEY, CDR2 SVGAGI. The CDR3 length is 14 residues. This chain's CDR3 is CASKPGTANTEAFF. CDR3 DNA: TGTGCCAGCAAACCCGGGACAGCGAACACTGAAGCTTTCTTT.

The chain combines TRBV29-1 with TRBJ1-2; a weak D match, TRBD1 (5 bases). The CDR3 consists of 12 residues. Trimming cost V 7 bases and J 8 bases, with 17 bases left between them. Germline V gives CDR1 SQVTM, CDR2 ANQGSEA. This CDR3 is CSGTGGLWGYTF. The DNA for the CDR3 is TGCAGCGGGACCGGGGGTCTCTGGGGCTACACCTTC. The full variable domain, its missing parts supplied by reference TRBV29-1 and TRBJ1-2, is SAVISQKPSRDICQRGTSLTIQCQVDSQVTMMFWYRQQPGQSLTLIATANQGSEATYESGFVIDKFPISRPNLTFSTLTVSNMSPEDSSIYLCSGTGGLWGYTFGSGTRLTVV.

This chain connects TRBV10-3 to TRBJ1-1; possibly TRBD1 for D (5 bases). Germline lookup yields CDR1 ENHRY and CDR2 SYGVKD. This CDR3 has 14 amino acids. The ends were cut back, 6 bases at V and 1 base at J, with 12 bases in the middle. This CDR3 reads CAISLGQPNTEAFF. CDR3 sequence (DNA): TGTGCCATCAGCCTAGGACAACCGAACACTGAAGCTTTCTTT.

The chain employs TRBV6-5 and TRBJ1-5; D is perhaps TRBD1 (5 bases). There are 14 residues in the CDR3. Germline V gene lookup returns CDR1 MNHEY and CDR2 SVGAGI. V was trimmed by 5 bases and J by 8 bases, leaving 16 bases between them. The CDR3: CASSASGRSEPQHF. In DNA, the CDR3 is TGTGCCAGCAGTGCGTCAGGGCGCTCCGAGCCCCAGCATTTT.

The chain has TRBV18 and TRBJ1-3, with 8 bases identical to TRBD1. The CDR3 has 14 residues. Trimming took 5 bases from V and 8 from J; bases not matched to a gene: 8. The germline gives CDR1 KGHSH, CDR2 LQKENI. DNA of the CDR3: TGTGCCAGCTCAGATTCGGCAGGGGGCTACACCATATATTTT. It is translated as CASSDSAGGYTIYF. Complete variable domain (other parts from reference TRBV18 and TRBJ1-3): NAGVMQNPRHLVRRRGQEARLRCSPMKGHSHVYWYRQLPEEGLKFMVYLQKENIIDESGMPKERFSAEFPKEGPSILRIQQVVRGDSAAYFCASSDSAGGYTIYFGEGSWLTVV.

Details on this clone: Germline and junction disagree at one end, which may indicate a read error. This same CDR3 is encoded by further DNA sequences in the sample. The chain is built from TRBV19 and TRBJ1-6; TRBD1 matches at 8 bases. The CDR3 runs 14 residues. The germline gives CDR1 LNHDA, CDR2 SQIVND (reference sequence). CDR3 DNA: TGTGCCACCTCGGACAGGGCGCGGAATTCCCCCCTCCACTTT. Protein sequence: CATSDRARNSPLHF.

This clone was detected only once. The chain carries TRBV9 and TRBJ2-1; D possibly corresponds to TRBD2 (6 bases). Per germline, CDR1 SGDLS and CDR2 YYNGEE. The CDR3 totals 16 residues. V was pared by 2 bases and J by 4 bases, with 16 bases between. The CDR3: CASSVAEASAYNEQFF. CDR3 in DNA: TGTGCCAGCAGCGTGGCAGAGGCTAGCGCTTACAATGAGCAGTTCTTC.

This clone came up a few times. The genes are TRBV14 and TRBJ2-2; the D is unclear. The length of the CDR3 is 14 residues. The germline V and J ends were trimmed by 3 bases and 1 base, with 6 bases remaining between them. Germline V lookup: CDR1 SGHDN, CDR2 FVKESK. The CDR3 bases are TGTGCCAGCAGCCAGAGTCTGAACACCGGGGAGCTGTTTTTT. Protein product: CASSQSLNTGELFF. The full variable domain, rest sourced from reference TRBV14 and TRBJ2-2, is EAGVTQFPSHSVIEKGQTVTLRCDPISGHDNLYWYRRVMGKEIKFLLHFVKESKQDESGMPNNRFLAERTGGTYSTLKVQPAELEDSGVYFCASSQSLNTGELFFGEGSRLTVL.

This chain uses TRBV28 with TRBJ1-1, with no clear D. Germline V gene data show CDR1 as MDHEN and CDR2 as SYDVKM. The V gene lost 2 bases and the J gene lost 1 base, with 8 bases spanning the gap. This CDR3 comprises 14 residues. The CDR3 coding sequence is TGTGCCAGCAGTTTAGCGTCCTGGAACACTGAAGCTTTCTTT. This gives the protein CASSLASWNTEAFF.